Each of the 12 T cell receptor beta chains below was sequenced from the same sample in a study of radiation and T cells in renal cell carcinoma. Using immunoSEQ multiplex PCR, the repertoire was profiled, and TCRdb retains in-frame clones only, with some absent. This table has 150,000 to 200,000 clones, 88% appearing once. Time point defined: blood 4 weeks post-SBRT, at nephrectomy. This sample's treatment: 15 Gy SBRT to primary tumor, nephrectomy 4 weeks later. Sample: blood, taken from a patient whose treatment included radiotherapy and nephrectomy. These receptors were obtained from a woman aged 50 to 65 with renal cell carcinoma.

CDR3 amino acids: CASSEGQGTAKNIQYF. As DNA, the CDR3 is TGTGCCAGCAGCGAGGGACAGGGGACAGCCAAAAACATTCAGTACTTC. The chain combines TRBV5-4 with TRBJ2-4; 10 bases align to TRBD1. This CDR3 comprises 16 residues. Germline CDR1 SGHNT, CDR2 YYREEE (reference sequence). With 4 bases clipped from V and 0 bases from J, the junction kept 4 bases outside the gene matches.

The chain couples TRBV11-3 to TRBJ1-1; 8 positions match TRBD1. V shed 4 bases and J 7 bases; nucleotides not matched to a gene: 5. CDR3 length: 13 residues. Germline CDR1 and CDR2: SGHNT and YENEEA. CDR3 sequence (DNA): TGTGCCAGCAGCTCCAGACAGGGGAGTGAAGCTTTCTTT. It codes for CASSSRQGSEAFF.

The chain has TRBV12-5 and TRBJ2-2; TRBD1 aligns across 8 bases. Germline lookup yields CDR1 LGHNT and CDR2 FRNRAP. V shed 3 bases and J 10 bases; nucleotides not matched to a gene: 7. The CDR3 has 14 amino acids. CDR3 bases: TGTGCTAGTGGTTTCATGGCAGGGGGCCTGGAGCTGTTTTTT. As protein: CASGFMAGGLELFF.

This chain connects TRBV19 to TRBJ1-2; 8 bases fit TRBD1. This CDR3 is 15 amino acids long. Germline V gives CDR1 LNHDA, CDR2 SQIVND (reference sequence). V dropped 8 bases and J dropped 4; count of bases not matched to a gene: 12. CDR3 sequence: CASYDDRGTRYGYTF. The CDR3 region has the DNA TGTGCCAGTTATGACGACAGGGGAACTCGCTATGGCTACACCTTC.

This clone has a single count. CDR3 loop: CASSNGGEEQFF. The DNA of the CDR3 is TGTGCCAGTAGTAACGGAGGGGAGGAGCAGTTCTTC. The chain is built from TRBV19 and TRBJ2-1; TRBD2 might be the D (6 bases). Trimming shortened V by 4 bases and J by 10 bases, and 11 bases separated the two germline ends. The CDR3 runs 12 residues. The germline CDR1 and CDR2 sequences are LNHDA and SQIVND (reference sequence).

The genes are TRBV19 and TRBJ1-3; TRBD1 matches 9 bases. Germline V gene sequence: CDR1 LNHDA, CDR2 SQIVND (reference sequence). Trimming cost V 4 bases and J 8 bases; bases outside gene matches: 3. The CDR3 has 13 amino acids. The CDR3: CASSTDRGDTIYF. In nucleotides, the CDR3 is TGTGCCAGTAGTACCGACAGGGGGGACACCATATATTTT.

CDR3 in DNA: TGTGCCAGCAGCTTGGTAGGGCAGGGGCCCTATGGCTACACCTTC. Protein sequence: CASSLVGQGPYGYTF. The gene calls are TRBV5-4 and TRBJ1-2, with D perhaps TRBD1 (6 bases). V was shortened by 0 bases and J by 4 bases, with 13 bases between the two germline ends. From germline, CDR1 is SGHNT and CDR2 YYREEE (reference sequence). This CDR3 is 15 amino acids long.

This clone was recorded a few times. V usage is TRBV29-1 and J usage is TRBJ1-1; D is uncertain. The CDR3 sequence is 14 residues long. V was trimmed by 4 bases and J by 3 bases, leaving 15 bases between them. The germline gives CDR1 SQVTM, CDR2 ANQGSEA. CDR3 amino acids: CSVAPSPSYTEAFF. The CDR3 region has the DNA TGCAGCGTTGCCCCCTCCCCATCTTACACTGAAGCTTTCTTT. Looking up the rest from reference TRBV29-1 and TRBJ1-1 gives the full variable domain: SAVISQKPSRDICQRGTSLTIQCQVDSQVTMMFWYRQQPGQSLTLIATANQGSEATYESGFVIDKFPISRPNLTFSTLTVSNMSPEDSSIYLCSVAPSPSYTEAFFGQGTRLTVV.

This rearrangement joins TRBV5-4 to TRBJ1-4; 9 bases are shared with TRBD1. CDR3 length: 13 residues. CDR1 is SGHNT, CDR2 YYREEE, per germline (reference sequence). V trimming: 5 bases; J trimming: 8 bases; junction bases outside the gene matches: 4. The chain's CDR3 is CASSTDRGEKLFF. CDR3 bases: TGTGCCAGCAGTACGGACAGGGGAGAAAAACTGTTTTTT.

This clone is a singleton in its sample. The chain couples TRBV19 to TRBJ1-6; D may be TRBD1 (5 bases). Looked up from germline, CDR1 is LNHDA and CDR2 is SQIVND (reference sequence). V lost 6 bases to trimming and J lost 6 bases, with 15 bases between them. The CDR3 totals 15 residues. DNA of the CDR3: TGTGCCAGTAGCCCGTGGGGGATGAGTAATTCACCCCTCCACTTT. Its translation is CASSPWGMSNSPLHF. Combining the CDR3 with reference TRBV19 and TRBJ1-6 gives the whole variable domain DGGITQSPKYLFRKEGQNVTLSCEQNLNHDAMYWYRQDPGQGLRLIYYSQIVNDFQKGDIAEGYSVSREKKESFPLTVTSAQKNPTAFYLCASSPWGMSNSPLHFGNGTRLTVT.

J is TRBJ2-7 and V is TRBV7-2; D ambiguous. CDR3 length equals 11 residues. Deletions cut 5 bases from V and 7 bases from J, with 9 bases between. CDR1 and CDR2 (germline): SGHTA, FQGNSA. CDR3 nucleotides: TGTGCCAGCAGCGCCTATAAGGAGCAGTACTTC. It specifies CASSAYKEQYF.

The CDR3 loop is CASSAYRTLSYEQYF. Written as DNA, the CDR3 is TGTGCCAGCAGCGCCTACAGGACTCTCTCCTACGAGCAGTACTTC. V gene TRBV14 combines with J gene TRBJ2-7; D could derive from TRBD1 or TRBD2 (5 bases each). The CDR3 has 15 residues. The germline gives CDR1 SGHDN, CDR2 FVKESK. The ends were cut back, 5 bases at V and 0 bases at J, with 14 bases in the middle.